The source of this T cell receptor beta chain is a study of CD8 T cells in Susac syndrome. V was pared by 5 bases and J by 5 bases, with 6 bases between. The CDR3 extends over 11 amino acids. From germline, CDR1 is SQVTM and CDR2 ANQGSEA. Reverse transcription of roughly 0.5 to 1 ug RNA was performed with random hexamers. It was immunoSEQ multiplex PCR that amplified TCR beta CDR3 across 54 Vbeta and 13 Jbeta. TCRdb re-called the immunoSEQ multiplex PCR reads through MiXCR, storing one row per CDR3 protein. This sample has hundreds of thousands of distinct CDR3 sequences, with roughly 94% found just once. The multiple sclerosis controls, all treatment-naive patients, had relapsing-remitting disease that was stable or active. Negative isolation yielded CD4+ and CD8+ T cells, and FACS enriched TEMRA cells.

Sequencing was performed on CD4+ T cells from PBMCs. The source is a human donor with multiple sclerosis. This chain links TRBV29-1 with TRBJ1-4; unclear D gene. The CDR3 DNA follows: TGCAGCGTTCCCACGAATGAAAAACTGTTTTTT. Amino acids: CSVPTNEKLFF.